This TCR beta chain emerged from a study of regulatory T cells in long-lasting Graves disease. Time point in this sample: newly diagnosed GD, antithyroid drugs for less than 3 months. Making the TCR library involved RNA that had been extracted from PBMCs. Patients came from an endocrinology department in Xi'an, China. Both iRepertoire HTBI primers and Arm-PCR of CDR3 regions were used to build the TCR beta libraries. TCRdb reprocessed the multiplex PCR reads via MiXCR and lists one record per CDR3 protein. This sample yields 350,000 to 500,000 distinct CDR3 sequences, of which 13% to 15% are seen a single time; roughly a sixth belongs to the top ten. Study-wide points: Only peripheral blood was studied, not thyroid tissue. Newly diagnosed disease favored TRBV20-1 and TRBJ2-1 over persistent disease.

Per germline, CDR1 SEHNR and CDR2 FQNEAQ (reference sequence). The CDR3 covers 16 residues. V lost 5 bases, J lost 3 bases, and 19 bases lay in between. Notes on this clonotype: Its antigen is currently unknown.

These same data were also listed under a study on T cells in Graves' hyperthyroidism and ophthalmopathy. That report notes: Initially, a first-round RT-PCR of the TCR CDR3 employed the HTBI primer set.

The sequencing here drew on peripheral blood mononuclear cells (PBMCs), taken at new diagnosis, from a patient treated with antithyroid drugs. This receptor was obtained from a woman between 45 and 60 years old with Graves disease. The chain has TRBV7-9 and TRBJ1-1; the D is unclear. CDR3 loop: CASSQQSLGWDTEAFF. The CDR3 nucleotides are TGTGCCAGCAGCCAACAGAGTTTAGGGTGGGACACTGAAGCTTTCTTT.